The source of this T cell receptor beta chain is a study of T cell repertoires in cytomegalovirus infection. Study information: CMV epitopes in the study were HLA-C-restricted (recently identified) and HLA-B-restricted (well studied). In public TCR beta signatures, there were indications of both CMV infection and matching HLA type.

V dropped 0 bases and J dropped 9 bases, with 11 bases sitting between them. Germline loops: CDR1 SGDLS, CDR2 YYNGEE. This CDR3 has 13 residues. With regard to this clonotype: Antigen: not known.

TCRdb passed the reads through MiXCR, listing each CDR3 protein once. This sample has hundreds of thousands of distinct CDR3 sequences; about 33% occur once, and the top ten carry roughly 16%. The sequence came from a human donor in good health (CMV status not recorded). Some clones in this sample may be carry-over from other donors' samples. Sequenced here: cultured PBMCs, sampled from culture after CMV antigen stimulation. The rearrangement joins TRBV9 to TRBJ2-3; D is ambiguous. The CDR3 loop reads CASSVEVQYTQYF. CDR3 bases: TGTGCCAGCAGCGTAGAGGTCCAGTACACGCAGTATTTT.